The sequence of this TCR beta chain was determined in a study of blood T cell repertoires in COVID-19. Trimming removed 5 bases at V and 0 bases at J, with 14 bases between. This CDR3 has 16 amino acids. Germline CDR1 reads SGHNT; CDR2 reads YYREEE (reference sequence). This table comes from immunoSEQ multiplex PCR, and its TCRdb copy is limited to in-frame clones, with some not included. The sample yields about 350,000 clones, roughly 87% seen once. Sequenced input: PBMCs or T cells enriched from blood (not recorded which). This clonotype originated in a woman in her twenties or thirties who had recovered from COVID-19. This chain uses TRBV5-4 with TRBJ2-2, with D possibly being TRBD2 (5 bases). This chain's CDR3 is CASRPLPGANTGELFF. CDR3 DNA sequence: TGTGCCAGCAGGCCCCTCCCCGGGGCGAACACCGGGGAGCTGTTTTTT.